The 25 T cell receptor beta chains below all came from one sample that was sequenced in a study of Graves' ophthalmopathy and Graves' hyperthyroidism. RNA transcripts were the template, and TCR beta CDR3 regions were amplified from them. HTBI-primed RT-PCR formed the first round, and a multiplex PCR formed the second. MiXCR was run by TCRdb on the multiplex PCR reads, yielding one entry per CDR3 protein. The data contain 600,000 to 650,000 distinct CDR3 sequences, approximately 21% of them singletons. Material: peripheral blood. The receptors stem from a woman aged 18-30 years with stable Graves' hyperthyroidism. Some clones in this sample may be carry-over from other donors' samples.

This clonotype was seen a few times. V usage is TRBV3-1 and J usage is TRBJ2-5, with D possibly being TRBD2 (5 bases). The CDR3 spans 14 residues. V was trimmed by 2 bases and J by 5 bases, leaving 12 bases between them. Germline CDR1 and CDR2: LGHDT and YNNKEL (reference sequence). The CDR3 DNA reads TGTGCCAGCAGCCAATTACTAGGTCGGGAGACCCAGTACTTC. It is translated as CASSQLLGRETQYF.

This clonotype was recorded at least ten times. The chain couples TRBV6-1 to TRBJ1-1; D is perhaps TRBD1 (5 bases). This CDR3 has 14 residues. From germline, CDR1 is MNHNS and CDR2 SASEGT. Trimming took off 6 bases at V and 0 bases at J, with 11 bases between the two ends. The CDR3 DNA reads as TGTGCCAGCAGCTGGGAACAGGTGAACACTGAAGCTTTCTTT. This gives the protein CASSWEQVNTEAFF.

This clonotype has just one count. V and J are TRBV27 and TRBJ2-7; tentatively, D is TRBD2 (6 bases). Trimming took off 5 bases at V and 1 base at J, with 21 bases between the two ends. The CDR3 runs to 17 residues. Germline assignment: CDR1 MNHEY and CDR2 SMNVEV (reference sequence). The CDR3 spells CASSRVGGRWRSYEQYF. The CDR3 nucleotides are TGTGCCAGCAGTCGCGTGGGGGGACGCTGGCGGTCCTACGAGCAGTACTTC.

V and J are TRBV28 and TRBJ2-7, with 13 bases fitting TRBD2. CDR3 length: 14 residues. Germline trimming cut 7 bases from V and 3 bases from J; bases unmatched to any gene: 3. Germline V lookup: CDR1 MDHEN, CDR2 SYDVKM. The CDR3 DNA reads TGTGCCAGCAAAAGGACTAGCGGGAGCTACGAGCAGTACTTC. As protein: CASKRTSGSYEQYF.

This clonotype appeared a few times. The chain has TRBV3-1 and TRBJ1-2, with TRBD1 matching 11 bases. Germline CDR1 reads LGHDT; CDR2 reads YNNKEL (reference sequence). After removal of 1 base from V and 6 bases from J, the junction contained 4 bases not matched to a gene. The CDR3 totals 15 residues. DNA for the CDR3: TGTGCCAGCAGCCAAGGAGGGGGACAGGGGGATGGCTACACCTTC. Protein sequence: CASSQGGGQGDGYTF.

This clonotype has a count of ten or more. The gene calls are TRBV2 and TRBJ1-6; TRBD1 aligns across 8 bases. CDR1 SNHLY and CDR2 FYNNEI come from the germline V gene. The length of the CDR3 is 16 residues. V gave up 6 bases and J gave up 6 bases; unmatched junction bases: 10. Written as DNA, the CDR3 is TGTGCCAGCAGCGGGGCAGGGGGCTCAATTAATTCACCCCTCCACTTT. Residues: CASSGAGGSINSPLHF.

The chain couples TRBV12-3 or TRBV12-4 to TRBJ1-6; 8 bases fit TRBD1. This CDR3 is built from 18 residues. Germline trimming cut 5 bases from V and 9 bases from J; bases unmatched to any gene: 18. The CDR3 DNA reads as TGTGCCAGCAGTCCCAGGACAGGGCAAAGGACCTCCGGTTCACCCCTCCACTTT. It is translated as CASSPRTGQRTSGSPLHF.

In this sample, this clonotype turned up a few times. This chain joins TRBV19 and TRBJ2-7, with TRBD1 as a possible D gene (5 bases). Germline CDR1 reads LNHDA; CDR2 reads SQIVND (reference sequence). CDR3 size: 12 residues. The V and J ends lost 11 bases and 2 bases respectively, with 13 bases between them. The CDR3, as DNA: TGTGCCGCCGGCACAGGTACCTACGAGCAGTACTTC. It is translated as CAAGTGTYEQYF.

This clonotype was seen many times. The V and J genes are TRBV19 and TRBJ2-7; TRBD1 matches 8 bases. Trimming at V came to 6 bases and at J to 0 bases, leaving 4 bases not matched to a gene. The germline gives CDR1 LNHDA, CDR2 SQIVND (reference sequence). The CDR3 covers 14 residues. The CDR3 reads CASRKTGDSYEQYF. The CDR3 nucleotides are TGTGCCAGTAGGAAGACAGGGGACTCCTACGAGCAGTACTTC.

CDR3 coding DNA: TGTGCCAGCCTCGGACTGAGCTCCTACGAGCAGTACTTC. This translates into CASLGLSSYEQYF. This chain connects TRBV6-2 or TRBV6-3 to TRBJ2-7; D might be TRBD2 (5 bases). CDR1 is MNHEY and CDR2 is SVGEGT in the germline V gene. CDR3 length: 13 amino acids. V lost 8 bases and J 0 bases, leaving 11 bases between the germline ends.

This clonotype has ten or more counts. The rearrangement joins TRBV6-2 or TRBV6-3 to TRBJ1-5; 9 nucleotides align to TRBD1. Germline CDR1 MNHEY, CDR2 SVGEGT. The CDR3 consists of 15 residues. J gave up 3 bases and V 7 bases, and 7 bases lay outside the gene matches. Here the CDR3 reads CASTYRDRANQPQHF. CDR3 bases: TGTGCCAGCACCTACCGGGACAGGGCCAATCAGCCCCAGCATTTT.

Concerning this clonotype itself: A much larger clone lies a single base off, so this may be a read error. Likely a read error: the CDR3 ends without its conserved phenylalanine or tryptophan. The CDR3 loop reads CASVRDRGDGYTL. Here the CDR3 DNA reads TGTGCCAGTGTACGGGACAGGGGAGATGGCTACACCCTC. The rearrangement uses TRBV19 and TRBJ1-2, with TRBD1 matching over 10 bases. J gave up 6 bases and V 8 bases, and 6 bases lay outside the gene matches. The CDR3 contains 13 residues. In germline, CDR1 is LNHDA, CDR2 SQIVND (reference sequence).

This clonotype has a count of ten or more. V gene TRBV11-2 combines with J gene TRBJ2-2; the D gene is possibly TRBD1 (5 bases). Germline assignment: CDR1 SGHAT and CDR2 FQNNGV. This CDR3 has 18 residues. V lost 2 bases to trimming and J lost 1 base, with 17 bases between them. For the CDR3, the DNA is TGTGCCAGCAGCTTATCAGTTAAAGGACAACAGAACACCGGGGAGCTGTTTTTT. Its translation is CASSLSVKGQQNTGELFF.

Ten or more counts support this clonotype. The CDR3, as DNA: TGTGCCAGCAGTTTAGCGCCGGCTGACACTGAAGCTTTCTTT. The encoded protein is CASSLAPADTEAFF. The chain combines TRBV27 with TRBJ1-1; D is unresolved. The CDR3 has 14 amino acids. The V end was cut by 2 bases, the J end by 3 bases, with 10 bases between. CDR1 and CDR2 from the germline V gene are MNHEY and SMNVEV (reference sequence).

V usage is TRBV2 and J usage is TRBJ2-7, with D unclear. The germline CDR1 and CDR2 sequences are SNHLY and FYNNEI. The CDR3 sequence is 11 residues long. Trimming left V 0 bases short and J 13 bases short, with 10 bases between. CDR3 DNA sequence: TGTGCCAGCAGTGAAGCAGGCCCATGCTACTTC. Its translation: CASSEAGPCYF.

The chain links TRBV18 to TRBJ1-1, with 7 positions matching TRBD1. The V segment lost 2 bases and the J segment 5 bases; nucleotides outside the gene matches: 5. This CDR3 is built from 14 residues. Germline-derived CDR1 and CDR2 are KGHSH and LQKENI. The CDR3 loop reads CASSPAGGFTEAFF. In DNA form, the CDR3 reads TGTGCCAGCTCACCAGCAGGGGGATTTACTGAAGCTTTCTTT.

The rearrangement joins TRBV12-3 or TRBV12-4 to TRBJ1-1; D is unclear. This CDR3 contains 11 residues. V shed 6 bases and J shed 9 bases, with 11 bases lying between them. The chain's CDR3 is CASSLDSKAFF. The CDR3 DNA sequence: TGTGCCAGCAGCTTGGATAGCAAAGCTTTCTTT.

This clonotype was observed many times. The chain recombines TRBV5-6 with TRBJ2-7; a weak D match, TRBD2 (6 bases). CDR1 and CDR2 (germline): SGHDT, YYEEEE. This CDR3 has 13 amino acids. V was pared by 3 bases and J by 2 bases, with 9 bases between. The chain's CDR3 is CASSYGLTYEQYF. The CDR3 DNA reads TGTGCCAGCAGCTACGGACTAACCTACGAGCAGTACTTC.

This clonotype was counted many times. CDR3 sequence: CASRGQGEDQPQHF. The DNA for the CDR3 is TGTGCCAGCAGGGGACAGGGGGAAGATCAGCCCCAGCATTTT. The chain has TRBV2 and TRBJ1-5; 11 bases match TRBD1. This CDR3 spans 14 amino acids. The V gene end was trimmed by 6 bases and the J gene end by 5 bases; junction bases not matched to a gene: 3. Per the germline V gene, CDR1 is SNHLY and CDR2 is FYNNEI. The full variable domain, completed using reference TRBV2 and TRBJ1-5, is EPEVTQTPSHQVTQMGQEVILRCVPISNHLYFYWYRQILGQKVEFLVSFYNNEISEKSEIFDDQFSVERPDGSNFTLKIRSTKLEDSAMYFCASRGQGEDQPQHFGDGTRLSIL.

This clonotype was seen more than once but under ten times. The chain is built from TRBV11-1 and TRBJ2-7; D ambiguous. The CDR3 has 14 residues. Trimming cost V 5 bases and J 6 bases, with 17 bases left between them. Germline CDR1 SGHAT, CDR2 FQDESV (reference sequence). The CDR3 is CASSPVRLPTEQYF. DNA for the CDR3: TGTGCCAGCAGCCCCGTCCGCCTCCCCACCGAGCAGTACTTC.

This clonotype was seen repeatedly, ten times or more. The J gene is TRBJ1-1, the V gene TRBV5-1; D is ambiguous. The CDR3 is 16 amino acids. Trimming pared 0 bases from V and 0 bases from J, leaving 12 bases between. Germline V gene sequence: CDR1 SGHRS, CDR2 YFSETQ. The CDR3 here is CASSLGSFSMNTEAFF. The CDR3 DNA follows: TGCGCCAGCAGCTTGGGGTCATTCTCCATGAACACTGAAGCTTTCTTT.

V gene TRBV6-5 combines with J gene TRBJ2-2; D gene uncertain. The germline CDR1 and CDR2 sequences are MNHEY and SVGAGI. V was cut by 4 bases and J by 4 bases, with 7 bases left in between. The CDR3 sequence is 13 residues long. Here the CDR3 reads CASSSWATGELFF. Written as DNA, the CDR3 is TGTGCCAGCAGTTCGTGGGCCACCGGGGAGCTGTTTTTT.

The chain couples TRBV28 to TRBJ2-5; D uncertain. CDR1 and CDR2 (germline): MDHEN, SYDVKM. The CDR3 is 14 residues long. V was pared by 5 bases and J by 3 bases, with 13 bases between. The chain's CDR3 is CASSPDTTEETQYF. CDR3 DNA sequence: TGTGCCAGCAGTCCTGACACGACCGAAGAGACCCAGTACTTC.

V usage is TRBV3-1 and J usage is TRBJ2-2; 8 bases are shared with TRBD2. The CDR3 sequence is 16 residues long. V was pared by 3 bases and J by 1 base, with 4 bases of the junction left unmatched. Germline assignment: CDR1 LGHDT and CDR2 YNNKEL (reference sequence). The CDR3 bases are TGTGCCAGCAGCCACTCTAGCGGGCAGAACACCGGGGAGCTGTTTTTT. Amino acids: CASSHSSGQNTGELFF.

This clonotype was detected many times. The rearrangement uses TRBV29-1 and TRBJ1-5; 7 bases line up with TRBD1. V was clipped by 4 bases and J by 3 bases; unmatched bases: 6. The CDR3 runs to 14 residues. Germline CDR1 is SQVTM and CDR2 is ANQGSEA. This CDR3 reads CSVAKDRTNQPQHF. As DNA, the CDR3 is TGCAGCGTTGCTAAGGACAGGACCAATCAGCCCCAGCATTTT. Using reference TRBV29-1 and TRBJ1-5 for the parts outside the CDR3, the full variable domain is SAVISQKPSRDICQRGTSLTIQCQVDSQVTMMFWYRQQPGQSLTLIATANQGSEATYESGFVIDKFPISRPNLTFSTLTVSNMSPEDSSIYLCSVAKDRTNQPQHFGDGTRLSIL.